A selection of T cell receptor beta chains follows, all from one sample in a study of blood T cell repertoires in COVID-19. Sequencing used immunoSEQ multiplex PCR; TCRdb keeps in-frame clones, though not all of them. The sample has a few hundred thousand clones; about 88% are singletons. Sequencing input: PBMCs or T cells enriched from blood (not recorded which). These receptors came from a woman aged 18-35 years who had been exposed to COVID-19. CDR3s include the opening cysteine and the closing phenylalanine or tryptophan. A D gene is named only where the DNA matches it firmly. Part of the rows lack a size; the others show once, few, many or a class for expanded clones.

v_gene: TRBV4-1
d_gene: TRBD2
j_gene: TRBJ2-2
abundance: few
CDR3nt: TGCGCCAGCAGCCTCTCGTTAGCGGGGTCGGTCACCGGGGAGCTGTTTTTT
CDR3aa: CASSLSLAGSVTGELFF

v_gene: TRBV14
d_gene: TRBD1
j_gene: TRBJ1-1
abundance: NA
CDR3nt: TGTGCCAGCAAAGGGGGCCAAAACACTGAAGCTTTCTTT
CDR3aa: CASKGGQNTEAFF

v_gene: TRBV6-4
d_gene: TRBD2
j_gene: TRBJ2-4
abundance: NA
CDR3nt: TGTGCCAGCCGTCCGAGACTAGCGGGGCTCGAAGGGGACATTCAGTACTTC
CDR3aa: CASRPRLAGLEGDIQYF

v_gene: TRBV9
d_gene: TRBD2
j_gene: TRBJ2-3
abundance: NA
CDR3nt: TGTGCCAGCAGCGTGGGCGGGAGGGGAATAGATACGCAGTATTTT
CDR3aa: CASSVGGRGIDTQYF

v_gene: TRBV4-2
d_gene: NA
j_gene: TRBJ2-1
abundance: once
CDR3nt: TGTGCCAGCAGCGTGCGACAGTCCTCAAGCTCCTACAATGAGCAGTTCTTC
CDR3aa: CASSVRQSSSSYNEQFF

v_gene: TRBV2
d_gene: TRBD1
j_gene: TRBJ2-7
abundance: NA
CDR3nt: TGTGCCAGCAGTGGCGGACAGGGGAACTACGAGCAGTACTTC
CDR3aa: CASSGGQGNYEQYF

v_gene: TRBV28
d_gene: NA
j_gene: TRBJ2-1
abundance: NA
CDR3nt: TGTGCCAGCAAGCAGCGGACCCTCAATGAGCAGTTCTTC
CDR3aa: CASKQRTLNEQFF

v_gene: TRBV20-1
d_gene: NA
j_gene: TRBJ2-2
abundance: NA
CDR3nt: TGCAGTGCTAGTTCCAGCGGCACCAGGGAGCTGTTTTTT
CDR3aa: CSASSSGTRELFF

v_gene: TRBV5-5
d_gene: TRBD2
j_gene: TRBJ2-4
abundance: NA
CDR3nt: TGTGCCAGCAGCTGGAGCGGGGGATTTGAAGCCAAAAACATTCAGTACTTC
CDR3aa: CASSWSGGFEAKNIQYF

v_gene: TRBV7-6
d_gene: NA
j_gene: TRBJ1-2
abundance: NA
CDR3nt: TGTGCCAGCAGCTTAGGGACAGATTATGGCTACACCTTC
CDR3aa: CASSLGTDYGYTF

v_gene: TRBV30
d_gene: NA
j_gene: TRBJ1-2
abundance: once
CDR3nt: TGTGCCTGGAGTGACACAGGGACCCATGGCTACACCTTC
CDR3aa: CAWSDTGTHGYTF

v_gene: TRBV12-3/TRBV12-4
d_gene: NA
j_gene: TRBJ2-7
abundance: NA
CDR3nt: TGTGCCAGCAGTTTATCCGGCGAGCAGTACTTC
CDR3aa: CASSLSGEQYF

v_gene: TRBV13
d_gene: TRBD2
j_gene: TRBJ2-6
abundance: NA
CDR3nt: TGTGCCAGCAGCCCTCGGCTAGCGGCCACCTCTGGGGCCAACGTCCTGACTTTC
CDR3aa: CASSPRLAATSGANVLTF

v_gene: TRBV28
d_gene: TRBD1
j_gene: TRBJ1-5
abundance: NA
CDR3nt: TGTGCCAGCAGTTTATCGAGACAGGGCCTCAATCAGCCCCAGCATTTT
CDR3aa: CASSLSRQGLNQPQHF

v_gene: TRBV28
d_gene: NA
j_gene: TRBJ1-1
abundance: NA
CDR3nt: TGTGCCAGCAGTTTCTCAGGGTGGGTGAACACTGAAGCTTTCTTT
CDR3aa: CASSFSGWVNTEAFF

v_gene: TRBV29-1
d_gene: NA
j_gene: TRBJ2-7
abundance: NA
CDR3nt: TGCAGCGTTGAATTAGCAGACTCCTACGAGCAGTACTTC
CDR3aa: CSVELADSYEQYF

v_gene: TRBV6-1
d_gene: TRBD1
j_gene: TRBJ1-5
abundance: NA
CDR3nt: TGTGCCAGCAGTGGTCCTCCGACAGGGGTGAGCAATCAGCCCCAGCATTTT
CDR3aa: CASSGPPTGVSNQPQHF

v_gene: TRBV5-1
d_gene: NA
j_gene: TRBJ1-5
abundance: NA
CDR3nt: TGCGCCAGCAGCTTGTCCGGGAATAGCAATCAGCCCCAGCATTTT
CDR3aa: CASSLSGNSNQPQHF

v_gene: TRBV27
d_gene: NA
j_gene: TRBJ1-5
abundance: NA
CDR3nt: TGTGCCAGCAGTTTCCGGGGACAGCCCCAGCATTTT
CDR3aa: CASSFRGQPQHF

v_gene: TRBV7-8
d_gene: TRBD2
j_gene: TRBJ2-7
abundance: NA
CDR3nt: TGTGCCAGCAGTCTACTAGCGCAGAGCTCCTACGAGCAGTACTTC
CDR3aa: CASSLLAQSSYEQYF

v_gene: TRBV27
d_gene: NA
j_gene: TRBJ1-5
abundance: NA
CDR3nt: TGTGCCAGCAGTTTGTTCGGCGGATACAATCAGCCCCAGCATTTT
CDR3aa: CASSLFGGYNQPQHF

v_gene: TRBV5-1
d_gene: TRBD1
j_gene: TRBJ2-3
abundance: once
CDR3nt: TGCGCCAGCAGCACCCGGACAGGGGGAGTAGCAGATACGCAGTATTTT
CDR3aa: CASSTRTGGVADTQYF

v_gene: TRBV7-9
d_gene: TRBD1
j_gene: TRBJ1-4
abundance: NA
CDR3nt: TGTGCCAGCAGCCCGACAGGGGGCATTATTAATGAAAAACTGTTTTTT
CDR3aa: CASSPTGGIINEKLFF

v_gene: TRBV6-5
d_gene: NA
j_gene: TRBJ2-3
abundance: once
CDR3nt: TGTGCCAGCAGTTACTTTGGACAGAGCACAGATACGCAGTATTTT
CDR3aa: CASSYFGQSTDTQYF

v_gene: TRBV2
d_gene: NA
j_gene: TRBJ2-1
abundance: NA
CDR3nt: TGTGCCAGCAGTGAGGTTCTGAGCTCCTACAATGAGCAGTTCTTC
CDR3aa: CASSEVLSSYNEQFF

v_gene: TRBV3-1/TRBV3-2
d_gene: TRBD1
j_gene: TRBJ1-3
abundance: NA
CDR3nt: TGTGCCAGCAGCCCCCCGGACAGGGTCAACACCATATATTTT
CDR3aa: CASSPPDRVNTIYF

v_gene: TRBV3-1/TRBV3-2
d_gene: NA
j_gene: TRBJ1-2
abundance: few
CDR3nt: TGTGCCAGCAGCGTTAGCGGAACTAACTATGGCTACACCTTC
CDR3aa: CASSVSGTNYGYTF

v_gene: TRBV7-2
d_gene: NA
j_gene: TRBJ2-7
abundance: NA
CDR3nt: TGTGCCAGCAGCTTCCGAGGGAACCCCTACGAGCAGTACTTC
CDR3aa: CASSFRGNPYEQYF

v_gene: TRBV5-1
d_gene: NA
j_gene: TRBJ2-7
abundance: NA
CDR3nt: TGCGCCAGCAGGTTCCGGACAGAGCCCTACGAGCAGTACTTC
CDR3aa: CASRFRTEPYEQYF

v_gene: TRBV18
d_gene: NA
j_gene: TRBJ1-4
abundance: NA
CDR3nt: TGTGCCAGCTCGCTCCGGGAAGGGTATGAAAAACTGTTTTTT
CDR3aa: CASSLREGYEKLFF

v_gene: TRBV19
d_gene: NA
j_gene: TRBJ1-2
abundance: NA
CDR3nt: TGTGCCAGTAGTATGGCAGGGGCAGAAGGCTACACCTTC
CDR3aa: CASSMAGAEGYTF

v_gene: TRBV28
d_gene: NA
j_gene: TRBJ1-1
abundance: once
CDR3nt: TGTGCCAGCAGTAGCGAAGTGAAAGCTTTCTTT
CDR3aa: CASSSEVKAFF

v_gene: TRBV27
d_gene: NA
j_gene: TRBJ2-7
abundance: NA
CDR3nt: TGTGCCAGCAGTTTTACCCCGGACAGGGAGGGAGCCTACGAGCAGTACTTC
CDR3aa: CASSFTPDREGAYEQYF

v_gene: TRBV28
d_gene: NA
j_gene: TRBJ1-4
abundance: NA
CDR3nt: TGTGCCAGCAGTTTATTCCGTGCAACTAATGAAAAACTGTTTTTT
CDR3aa: CASSLFRATNEKLFF

v_gene: TRBV28
d_gene: TRBD1
j_gene: TRBJ1-5
abundance: NA
CDR3nt: TGTGCCAGCAGTCTCCCGGGACAGAGCAATCAGCCCCAGCATTTT
CDR3aa: CASSLPGQSNQPQHF

v_gene: TRBV11-2
d_gene: NA
j_gene: TRBJ1-6
abundance: NA
CDR3nt: TGTGCCAGCAGCTTAGAACAGATGGTTGTCACCCTCCACTTT
CDR3aa: CASSLEQMVVTLHF

v_gene: TRBV7-9
d_gene: TRBD2
j_gene: TRBJ2-2
abundance: NA
CDR3nt: TGTGCCAGCAGCTTACTAGCGGGGACCACCGGGGAGCTGTTTTTT
CDR3aa: CASSLLAGTTGELFF

v_gene: TRBV7-8
d_gene: NA
j_gene: TRBJ2-7
abundance: NA
CDR3nt: TGTGCCAGCAGCTTAGCTGCGTACGAGCAGTACTTC
CDR3aa: CASSLAAYEQYF

v_gene: TRBV5-6
d_gene: NA
j_gene: TRBJ2-7
abundance: NA
CDR3nt: TGTGCCAGCAGCTTAGGGCAGGGGATCTCCTACGAGCAGTACTTC
CDR3aa: CASSLGQGISYEQYF

v_gene: TRBV5-1
d_gene: NA
j_gene: TRBJ2-5
abundance: few
CDR3nt: TGCGCCAGCAGCTTGGTAGGGGGAGAGACCCAGTACTTC
CDR3aa: CASSLVGGETQYF

v_gene: TRBV27
d_gene: NA
j_gene: TRBJ2-2
abundance: NA
CDR3nt: TGTGCCAGCAGTTTAGCGGTTTTCGGGGAGCTGTTTTTT
CDR3aa: CASSLAVFGELFF